Listed below are T cell receptor beta chains from one sample, sequenced in a study of cytomegalovirus exposure and HLA in healthy donors. The protocol was immunoSEQ multiplex PCR, while the TCRdb copy is restricted to in-frame clones and leaves out a portion. The table lists over 150,000 clones, about 90% of them singletons. Sequencing was done on a sample of PBMCs. These receptors came from a girl under three years old in good health and CMV-seronegative. CDR3s include the opening cysteine and the closing phenylalanine or tryptophan. A D gene is named only where the DNA matches it firmly.

d_call: TRBD2
v_call: TRBV11-1
cdr3_aa: CASSLRSLAGGNEQFF

d_call: -
v_call: TRBV6-5
cdr3_aa: CASSRSTGDRNTIYF

d_call: TRBD1
v_call: TRBV7-2
cdr3_aa: CASSPRDRVDYEQYF

d_call: -
v_call: TRBV4-3
cdr3_aa: CASSQAIIASSTDTQYF

d_call: -
v_call: TRBV7-2
cdr3_aa: CASSQRRTADNSPLHF

d_call: TRBD1
v_call: TRBV6-5
cdr3_aa: CASQRQGGQPQHF

d_call: TRBD1
v_call: TRBV7-9
cdr3_aa: CASSPRQGSGANVLTF

d_call: TRBD2
v_call: TRBV5-4
cdr3_aa: CASKTSGGLRTDTQYF

d_call: -
v_call: TRBV5-1
cdr3_aa: CASSSTPTATYGYTF

d_call: TRBD1
v_call: TRBV5-4
cdr3_aa: CASRRGQGDPYGYTF

d_call: -
v_call: TRBV30
cdr3_aa: CAWRGGNTGELFF

d_call: -
v_call: TRBV13
cdr3_aa: CASSLLGDTGELFF

d_call: -
v_call: TRBV5-1
cdr3_aa: CASSFAAYSYEQYF

d_call: -
v_call: TRBV9
cdr3_aa: CASSVAGGGGAYNEQFF

d_call: TRBD2
v_call: TRBV7-6
cdr3_aa: CASSPPAGGPSEQFF

d_call: TRBD1
v_call: TRBV6-4
cdr3_aa: CASSVGLGQNYGYTF

d_call: -
v_call: TRBV2
cdr3_aa: CASSSNIDRISSYEQYF

d_call: TRBD2
v_call: TRBV9
cdr3_aa: CASSAGLAGETQYF

d_call: -
v_call: TRBV5-4
cdr3_aa: CASSLVMGGRRDTQYF

d_call: -
v_call: TRBV7-3
cdr3_aa: CASSSSLKGAPNEQFF

d_call: TRBD2
v_call: TRBV5-1
cdr3_aa: CASSWGLAGGRRDEQYF

d_call: TRBD2
v_call: TRBV5-4
cdr3_aa: CASSQAGAQRETQYF

d_call: TRBD2
v_call: TRBV2
cdr3_aa: CASKGLAGLAYEQYF

d_call: TRBD1
v_call: TRBV7-2
cdr3_aa: CASSLAGRGPGIYNQPQHF

d_call: TRBD2
v_call: TRBV4-1
cdr3_aa: CASSQGLAGVYEQFF

d_call: -
v_call: TRBV2
cdr3_aa: CASTNSYNSPLHF

d_call: -
v_call: TRBV9
cdr3_aa: CASSESRFYRVLGSGANVLTF

d_call: TRBD1
v_call: TRBV6-5
cdr3_aa: CASFLDRGRDGYTF

d_call: -
v_call: TRBV27
cdr3_aa: CASRGRETQYF

d_call: TRBD1
v_call: TRBV19
cdr3_aa: CASSLRDRGFSTGELFF

d_call: -
v_call: TRBV7-3
cdr3_aa: CASSPRPGGDYGYTF

d_call: -
v_call: TRBV4-3
cdr3_aa: CASSQAIGNSPLHF

d_call: TRBD2
v_call: TRBV4-1
cdr3_aa: CASSQDSVEAGGLQETQYF

d_call: -
v_call: TRBV5-1
cdr3_aa: CASSFDRPNTEAFF

d_call: -
v_call: TRBV29-1
cdr3_aa: CSVVSGTDTQYF

d_call: -
v_call: TRBV6-5
cdr3_aa: CASSYEARGAYGYTF

d_call: -
v_call: TRBV6-1
cdr3_aa: CASSEDSTGSGNTIYF

d_call: TRBD2
v_call: TRBV4-1
cdr3_aa: CASSQGLAGVNQETQYF

d_call: -
v_call: TRBV27
cdr3_aa: CASSWSPSPQETQYF

d_call: -
v_call: TRBV7-9
cdr3_aa: CSSSFVFPDFTEAFF

d_call: -
v_call: TRBV7-9
cdr3_aa: CASSSPSASSYNEQFF

d_call: TRBD1
v_call: TRBV5-1
cdr3_aa: CASSPGTGGNQPQYF